A selection of T cell receptor beta chains follows, all from one sample in a study of blood T cells in healthy people across ages. TCRdb independently ran MiXCR on the 5' RACE reads; one entry per CDR3 protein. Of around 700,000 distinct CDR3 sequences listed, 20% to 30% are singletons. The sample also formed part of further work on T cells of mothers and their children.

Sample: blood. The receptors were gathered from a boy aged 10-17 years in good health. CDR3s include the opening cysteine and the closing phenylalanine or tryptophan. The D gene is left open where the match is weak. Clone sizes are given selectively: once, few, many, or a class where the clone is expanded.

d_gene: NA; v_gene: TRBV28; j_gene: TRBJ2-4; abundance: NA; len: 15; CDR3aa: CASSTRTGNKNIQYF; CDR3nt: TGTGCCAGCAGCACCCGTACAGGGAACAAAAACATTCAGTACTTC
d_gene: TRBD2; v_gene: TRBV7-9; j_gene: TRBJ2-5; abundance: NA; len: 17; CDR3aa: CASSPGLAEDLRETQYF; CDR3nt: TGTGCCAGCAGCCCCGGACTAGCGGAGGACCTACGAGAGACCCAGTACTTC
d_gene: NA; v_gene: TRBV5-6; j_gene: TRBJ2-7; abundance: NA; len: 14; CDR3aa: CASSQARGWHEQYF; CDR3nt: TGTGCCAGCAGCCAGGCCAGGGGCTGGCACGAGCAGTACTTC
d_gene: NA; v_gene: TRBV9; j_gene: TRBJ1-1; abundance: few; len: 12; CDR3aa: CASSVSDTEAFF; CDR3nt: TGTGCCAGCAGCGTCAGTGATACTGAAGCTTTCTTT
d_gene: TRBD1; v_gene: TRBV6-6; j_gene: TRBJ1-5; abundance: NA; len: 13; CDR3aa: CATGQGNNQPQHF; CDR3nt: TGTGCCACCGGACAGGGGAACAATCAGCCCCAGCATTTT
d_gene: NA; v_gene: TRBV13; j_gene: TRBJ1-3; abundance: NA; len: 17; CDR3aa: CASSLGEGGPTGNTIYF; CDR3nt: TGTGCCAGCAGCTTAGGCGAAGGGGGGCCGACTGGAAACACCATATATTTT
d_gene: NA; v_gene: TRBV5-5; j_gene: TRBJ1-1; abundance: NA; len: 13; CDR3aa: CASSLEWGPEAFF; CDR3nt: TGTGCCAGCAGCCTCGAATGGGGCCCTGAAGCTTTCTTT
d_gene: NA; v_gene: TRBV7-9; j_gene: TRBJ1-4; abundance: NA; len: 15; CDR3aa: CASSPSGEGNEKLFF; CDR3nt: TGTGCCAGCAGCCCCAGTGGCGAGGGTAACGAAAAACTGTTTTTT
d_gene: NA; v_gene: TRBV4-3; j_gene: TRBJ2-1; abundance: NA; len: 15; CDR3aa: CASSQERGDSNEQFF; CDR3nt: TGCGCCAGCAGCCAAGAGAGGGGAGACTCCAATGAGCAGTTCTTC
d_gene: TRBD2; v_gene: TRBV5-1; j_gene: TRBJ2-1; abundance: NA; len: 14; CDR3aa: CASSLLGGDNEQFF; CDR3nt: TGCGCCAGCAGCTTGTTGGGGGGGGACAATGAGCAGTTCTTC
d_gene: NA; v_gene: TRBV27; j_gene: TRBJ2-6; abundance: NA; len: 17; CDR3aa: CASSLRGPSFGANVLTF; CDR3nt: TGTGCCAGCAGTTTAAGGGGACCATCGTTTGGGGCCAACGTCCTGACTTTC
d_gene: NA; v_gene: TRBV29-1; j_gene: TRBJ2-1; abundance: NA; len: 14; CDR3aa: CSVKGTESYNEQFF; CDR3nt: TGCAGCGTTAAAGGGACTGAATCCTACAATGAGCAGTTCTTC
d_gene: NA; v_gene: TRBV24-1; j_gene: TRBJ2-5; abundance: NA; len: 12; CDR3aa: CATAGPQETQYF; CDR3nt: TGTGCCACAGCAGGGCCACAAGAGACCCAGTACTTC
d_gene: NA; v_gene: TRBV7-2; j_gene: TRBJ2-5; abundance: few; len: 15; CDR3aa: CASSLPVGTVETQYF; CDR3nt: TGTGCCAGCAGCTTACCCGTAGGGACCGTTGAGACCCAGTACTTC
d_gene: NA; v_gene: TRBV4-1; j_gene: TRBJ2-4; abundance: NA; len: 19; CDR3aa: CASSQGLSGNTLAKNIQYF; CDR3nt: TGCGCCAGCAGCCAAGGGTTATCAGGGAATACACTAGCCAAAAACATTCAGTACTTC
d_gene: NA; v_gene: TRBV21-1; j_gene: TRBJ2-7; abundance: NA; len: 17; CDR3aa: CASSTRPGTGGSYEQYF; CDR3nt: TGTGCCAGCAGCACACGACCCGGGACAGGGGGCTCCTACGAGCAGTACTTC
d_gene: NA; v_gene: TRBV11-3; j_gene: TRBJ2-6; abundance: NA; len: 15; CDR3aa: CASSLSNSGANVLTF; CDR3nt: TGTGCCAGCAGCTTATCCAACTCTGGGGCCAACGTCCTGACTTTC
d_gene: NA; v_gene: TRBV28; j_gene: TRBJ2-6; abundance: NA; len: 14; CDR3aa: CASNPSSGANVLTF; CDR3nt: TGTGCCAGCAATCCCTCCTCTGGGGCCAACGTCCTGACTTTC
d_gene: TRBD1; v_gene: TRBV20-1; j_gene: TRBJ1-1; abundance: NA; len: 12; CDR3aa: CSATPQGDKAFF; CDR3nt: TGCAGTGCTACCCCTCAGGGGGATAAAGCTTTCTTT
d_gene: TRBD1; v_gene: TRBV28; j_gene: TRBJ1-2; abundance: few; len: 14; CDR3aa: CASSSRQGANGYTF; CDR3nt: TGTGCCAGCAGTTCCAGACAGGGGGCCAATGGCTACACCTTC
d_gene: TRBD1; v_gene: TRBV10-3; j_gene: TRBJ2-7; abundance: few; len: 15; CDR3aa: CAISEPTGSTYEQYF; CDR3nt: TGTGCCATCAGTGAGCCGACAGGGTCCACCTACGAGCAGTACTTC
d_gene: TRBD1; v_gene: TRBV12-5; j_gene: TRBJ2-1; abundance: few; len: 15; CDR3aa: CATATWTGGIGEQFF; CDR3nt: TGTGCTACCGCGACCTGGACAGGGGGAATAGGGGAGCAGTTCTTC
d_gene: TRBD2; v_gene: TRBV10-3; j_gene: TRBJ2-1; abundance: few; len: 13; CDR3aa: CAISVAGGTEQFF; CDR3nt: TGTGCCATCAGTGTAGCGGGAGGTACTGAGCAGTTCTTC
d_gene: NA; v_gene: TRBV21-1; j_gene: TRBJ1-2; abundance: NA; len: 8; CDR3aa: CLNGGYTF; CDR3nt: TGTCTCAACGGGGGCTACACCTTC
d_gene: NA; v_gene: TRBV29-1; j_gene: TRBJ2-1; abundance: NA; len: 12; CDR3aa: CSAGLLYNEQFF; CDR3nt: TGCAGCGCAGGACTACTTTACAATGAGCAGTTCTTC
d_gene: NA; v_gene: TRBV20-1; j_gene: TRBJ2-3; abundance: NA; len: 15; CDR3aa: CSARTRQESTDTQYF; CDR3nt: TGCAGTGCTCGTACGAGGCAGGAAAGCACAGATACGCAGTATTTT
d_gene: NA; v_gene: TRBV11-2; j_gene: TRBJ2-1; abundance: few; len: 14; CDR3aa: CASSFHGPYNEQFF; CDR3nt: TGTGCCAGCAGCTTTCACGGACCCTACAATGAGCAGTTCTTC
d_gene: NA; v_gene: TRBV12-5; j_gene: TRBJ1-5; abundance: NA; len: 17; CDR3aa: CASGLSQGAGYQQPQHF; CDR3nt: TGTGCTAGTGGTTTGTCCCAAGGGGCGGGGTACCAACAGCCCCAGCATTTT
d_gene: NA; v_gene: TRBV28; j_gene: TRBJ2-3; abundance: few; len: 14; CDR3aa: CASSPRLDADTQYF; CDR3nt: TGTGCCAGCAGTCCGAGACTAGACGCAGATACGCAGTATTTT
d_gene: NA; v_gene: TRBV7-9; j_gene: TRBJ1-4; abundance: NA; len: 16; CDR3aa: CASSLESGESNEKLFF; CDR3nt: TGTGCCAGCAGCTTAGAATCTGGGGAGAGCAATGAAAAACTGTTTTTT
d_gene: TRBD2; v_gene: TRBV20-1; j_gene: TRBJ2-7; abundance: NA; len: 14; CDR3aa: CSAASGKISYEQYF; CDR3nt: TGCAGTGCAGCTAGCGGTAAGATCTCCTACGAGCAGTACTTC
d_gene: TRBD1; v_gene: TRBV20-1; j_gene: TRBJ2-1; abundance: NA; len: 15; CDR3aa: CSAITGDRGYNEQFF; CDR3nt: TGCAGTGCTATTACCGGGGACAGGGGATACAATGAGCAGTTCTTC
d_gene: TRBD1; v_gene: TRBV5-1; j_gene: TRBJ2-7; abundance: NA; len: 13; CDR3aa: CVSSLGQGYEQYF; CDR3nt: TGCGTCAGCAGCTTGGGACAGGGCTACGAGCAGTACTTC
d_gene: NA; v_gene: TRBV9; j_gene: TRBJ2-1; abundance: NA; len: 15; CDR3aa: CASSVVGDSYNEQFF; CDR3nt: TGTGCCAGCAGCGTAGTGGGCGACTCCTACAATGAGCAGTTCTTC
d_gene: TRBD1; v_gene: TRBV15; j_gene: TRBJ2-6; abundance: few; len: 19; CDR3aa: CATSRDTGAISAGANVLTF; CDR3nt: TGTGCCACCAGCAGAGATACAGGGGCGATAAGTGCTGGGGCCAACGTCCTGACTTTC
d_gene: NA; v_gene: TRBV14; j_gene: TRBJ1-4; abundance: few; len: 13; CDR3aa: CASSQDLYEKLFF; CDR3nt: TGTGCCAGCAGCCAAGACTTATATGAAAAACTGTTTTTT
d_gene: NA; v_gene: TRBV20-1; j_gene: TRBJ2-1; abundance: NA; len: 13; CDR3aa: CSARDQDSASKFF; CDR3nt: TGCAGTGCTAGAGATCAGGATTCTGCTAGCAAGTTCTTC
d_gene: NA; v_gene: TRBV5-4; j_gene: TRBJ1-2; abundance: NA; len: 12; CDR3aa: CASSSNQVGYTF; CDR3nt: TGTGCCAGCAGCTCTAATCAGGTTGGCTACACCTTC
d_gene: NA; v_gene: TRBV20-1; j_gene: TRBJ2-3; abundance: NA; len: 16; CDR3aa: CSAMRSLTTFRDTQYF; CDR3nt: TGCAGTGCTATGAGGTCTTTGACAACATTCCGAGATACGCAGTATTTT
d_gene: NA; v_gene: TRBV12-3/TRBV12-4; j_gene: TRBJ2-3; abundance: NA; len: 15; CDR3aa: CASSEPQGPTDAQYF; CDR3nt: TGTGCCAGCAGCGAACCCCAGGGACCCACAGATGCGCAGTATTTT
d_gene: NA; v_gene: TRBV9; j_gene: TRBJ1-3; abundance: NA; len: 15; CDR3aa: CASSGEDISGNTIYF; CDR3nt: TGTGCCAGCAGCGGAGAGGACATCTCTGGAAACACCATATATTTT
d_gene: NA; v_gene: TRBV21-1; j_gene: TRBJ1-1; abundance: few; len: 16; CDR3aa: CASTKFRESVNTEAFF; CDR3nt: TGTGCCAGCACTAAATTCAGGGAAAGTGTGAACACTGAAGCTTTCTTT
d_gene: NA; v_gene: TRBV7-8; j_gene: TRBJ2-1; abundance: few; len: 14; CDR3aa: CASSLAGPLDEQFF; CDR3nt: TGTGCCAGCAGCTTAGCGGGCCCGCTGGATGAGCAGTTCTTC
d_gene: NA; v_gene: TRBV6-1; j_gene: TRBJ2-5; abundance: few; len: 14; CDR3aa: CASSEGTVAETQYF; CDR3nt: TGTGCCAGCAGTGAAGGCACAGTCGCAGAGACCCAGTACTTC
d_gene: TRBD2; v_gene: TRBV29-1; j_gene: TRBJ2-7; abundance: many; len: 14; CDR3aa: CSVKLSGRAYEQYF; CDR3nt: TGCAGCGTTAAACTAAGCGGGAGAGCCTACGAGCAGTACTTC
d_gene: TRBD2; v_gene: TRBV20-1; j_gene: TRBJ2-3; abundance: NA; len: 15; CDR3aa: CSARDSRGGADTQYF; CDR3nt: TGCAGTGCTAGAGATAGTAGGGGAGGGGCAGATACGCAGTATTTT
d_gene: NA; v_gene: TRBV12-3/TRBV12-4; j_gene: TRBJ2-3; abundance: NA; len: 12; CDR3aa: CASTLRGDTQYF; CDR3nt: TGTGCCAGCACCTTGAGGGGAGATACGCAGTATTTT
d_gene: NA; v_gene: TRBV3-1; j_gene: TRBJ1-6; abundance: few; len: 15; CDR3aa: CASSQDLGRPSPLHF; CDR3nt: TGTGCCAGCAGCCAAGATTTGGGAAGGCCTTCACCCCTCCACTTT
d_gene: NA; v_gene: TRBV18; j_gene: TRBJ2-7; abundance: few; len: 13; CDR3aa: CASSPRQDYEQYF; CDR3nt: TGTGCCAGCTCACCAAGACAGGACTACGAGCAGTACTTC
d_gene: NA; v_gene: TRBV2; j_gene: TRBJ2-7; abundance: once; len: 14; CDR3aa: CASSDRMNSYEQYF; CDR3nt: TGTGCCAGCAGCGACAGGATGAATTCCTACGAGCAGTACTTC
d_gene: NA; v_gene: TRBV18; j_gene: TRBJ2-3; abundance: NA; len: 16; CDR3aa: CASSPLQVTSTDTQYF; CDR3nt: TGTGCCAGCTCACCACTCCAGGTCACTAGCACAGATACGCAGTATTTT
d_gene: NA; v_gene: TRBV10-3; j_gene: TRBJ2-1; abundance: NA; len: 14; CDR3aa: CAISRDISYNEQFF; CDR3nt: TGTGCCATCAGCCGGGACATCTCCTACAATGAGCAGTTCTTC
d_gene: NA; v_gene: TRBV12-3/TRBV12-4; j_gene: TRBJ1-6; abundance: few; len: 12; CDR3aa: CASSKQGSPLHF; CDR3nt: TGTGCCAGCAGTAAACAGGGATCACCCCTCCACTTT